The 30 T cell receptor beta chains below come from one sample, sequenced in a study of blood T cell repertoires in COVID-19. Clones were sequenced by immunoSEQ multiplex PCR, and TCRdb holds only the in-frame ones, with some missing. The sample holds some 96,000 clones, almost 90% seen once. The sample comprised peripheral blood. The receptors were gathered from a human donor in a cohort sampled during active COVID-19.

V usage is TRBV3-1 (or the pseudogene TRBV3-2) and J usage is TRBJ1-5, with 8 bases aligning to TRBD1. This CDR3 has 13 amino acids. The trim removed 3 bases at V and 9 bases at J, leaving 4 bases unmatched. Germline CDR1 reads LGHDT; CDR2 reads YNNKEL (reference sequence). This CDR3 is CASSQGQARPQHF. Written as DNA, the CDR3 is TGTGCCAGCAGCCAGGGACAGGCTCGGCCCCAGCATTTT.

This clone was observed once. This chain connects TRBV14 to TRBJ2-7; 9 bases fit TRBD1. V lost 6 bases and J lost 4; bases outside the gene matches: 7. CDR3 size: 14 residues. Looked up from germline, CDR1 is SGHDN and CDR2 is FVKESK. The CDR3 DNA reads as TGTGCCAGCAGACGAACAGGGGGCCATTACGAGCAGTACTTC. Translated: CASRRTGGHYEQYF.

The J gene is TRBJ2-1, the V gene TRBV5-1; a weak D match, TRBD2 (5 bases). This CDR3 contains 14 residues. The V and J ends lost 4 bases and 15 bases respectively, with 23 bases between them. The germline V gene has CDR1 SGHRS and CDR2 YFSETQ. In DNA form, the CDR3 reads TGCGCCAGCAGCATGGCGGGTGAGGAGCCCCTTAGGTTCTTC. Encoded protein: CASSMAGEEPLRFF.

This clone was counted between two and nine times. The chain carries TRBV4-2 and TRBJ2-7; 7 nucleotides agree with TRBD1. The CDR3 is 17 residues long. Germline CDR1 reads LGHNA; CDR2 reads YNFKEQ. Losses at the gene ends were 5 bases for V and 1 base for J; bases not matched to a gene: 14. Here the CDR3 reads CASSSEAGQEPSYEQYF. CDR3 nucleotide sequence: TGTGCCAGCAGCTCAGAGGCAGGACAGGAGCCTTCCTACGAGCAGTACTTC.

J is TRBJ2-1 and V is TRBV18, with 7 bases fitting TRBD1. CDR3 length equals 14 residues. Germline V gene sequence: CDR1 KGHSH, CDR2 LQKENI. J was trimmed by 0 bases and V by 6 bases; bases with no gene match: 2. The CDR3 DNA sequence: TGTGCCAGCTCGGGACAGAGCTCCTACAATGAGCAGTTCTTC. This translates into CASSGQSSYNEQFF.

This chain connects TRBV7-9 to TRBJ2-7; 12 bases agree with TRBD2. V gave up 2 bases and J gave up 5 bases; unmatched junction bases: 7. Germline CDR1 and CDR2: SEHNR and FQNEAQ (reference sequence). This CDR3 spans 16 amino acids. CDR3 loop: CASSLLAGGPGDEQYF. The CDR3, as DNA: TGTGCCAGCAGCTTACTAGCGGGAGGGCCGGGGGACGAGCAGTACTTC.

The chain recombines TRBV19 with TRBJ1-1, with 10 bases that match TRBD1. V gave up 4 bases and J gave up 0 bases; unmatched junction bases: 14. Germline values: CDR1 LNHDA, CDR2 SQIVND (reference sequence). The CDR3 totals 19 residues. CDR3 amino acids: CASSKSPLDRGRLNTEAFF. DNA for the CDR3: TGTGCCAGTAGTAAATCCCCCCTCGACAGGGGGCGGCTGAACACTGAAGCTTTCTTT.

The chain links TRBV3-1 (or the pseudogene TRBV3-2) to TRBJ2-2, with 7 nucleotides matching TRBD2. Trimming cost V 0 bases and J 7 bases; bases outside gene matches: 8. The CDR3 totals 16 residues. In germline, CDR1 is LGHDT, CDR2 YNNKEL (reference sequence). This CDR3 reads CASSQDRGRGGGELFF. The CDR3 DNA sequence: TGTGCCAGCAGCCAAGACCGCGGGAGAGGCGGCGGGGAGCTGTTTTTT.

This chain joins TRBV3-1 (or the pseudogene TRBV3-2) and TRBJ2-5, with D possibly TRBD1 on 6 matching bases. CDR3 length equals 15 residues. The ends were cut back, 1 base at V and 2 bases at J, with 11 bases in the middle. Germline values: CDR1 LGHDT, CDR2 YNNKEL (reference sequence). The CDR3 protein is CASSQAGQLQETQYF. In DNA, the CDR3 is TGTGCCAGCAGCCAAGCCGGACAGCTACAAGAGACCCAGTACTTC.

V is TRBV27 and J is TRBJ2-1, with TRBD2 matching over 12 bases. With V trimmed by 8 bases and J by 8 bases, 13 bases remained unmatched. CDR1 MNHEY and CDR2 SMNVEV come from the germline V gene (reference sequence). The CDR3 covers 16 residues. CDR3 nucleotides: TGTGCCAGCGCGGGGAGGGTACCTAGCGGGGGGGATGAGCAGTTCTTC. This gives the protein CASAGRVPSGGDEQFF.

This chain uses TRBV24-1 with TRBJ2-1; 10 bases line up with TRBD2. CDR1 is KGHDR, CDR2 SFDVKD, per germline. J was trimmed by 6 bases and V by 9 bases; bases with no gene match: 10. The CDR3 covers 15 residues. In DNA form, the CDR3 reads TGTGCCACCTCCCGGACTAGCGGCAAAAGCAATGAGCAGTTCTTC. It codes for CATSRTSGKSNEQFF.

V gene TRBV30 combines with J gene TRBJ1-4; 8 nucleotides agree with TRBD1. V gave up 0 bases and J gave up 7 bases; unmatched junction bases: 13. The germline V gene encodes CDR1 GTSNPN and CDR2 SVGIG (reference sequence). The CDR3 is made up of 17 amino acids. CDR3 residues: CAWSVSPPRGRVEKLFF. CDR3 bases: TGTGCCTGGAGTGTAAGCCCCCCCAGGGGGCGCGTTGAAAAACTGTTTTTT.

The rearrangement joins TRBV6-1 to TRBJ1-2, with D tentatively TRBD1 (5 bases). Trimming took 1 base from V and 7 from J, leaving 13 bases between them. Germline lookup yields CDR1 MNHNS and CDR2 SASEGT. The CDR3 length is 14 residues. The CDR3 DNA follows: TGTGCCAGCAGTGAAGGTCCGGGGGGTGGTGGCTACACCTTC. As protein: CASSEGPGGGGYTF.

The chain couples TRBV6-1 to TRBJ2-3; unclear D gene. Looked up from germline, CDR1 is MNHNS and CDR2 is SASEGT. The V end was cut by 3 bases, the J end by 0 bases, with 10 bases between. The CDR3 runs 15 residues. This CDR3 reads CASSEILLSTDTQYF. In nucleotides, the CDR3 is TGTGCCAGCAGTGAGATCCTACTTAGCACAGATACGCAGTATTTT.

The V call is TRBV3-1 (or the pseudogene TRBV3-2), the J call TRBJ1-2; D remains ambiguous. The CDR3 length is 16 residues. Trimming took 2 bases from V and 5 from J, leaving 18 bases between them. Germline V gene data show CDR1 as LGHDT and CDR2 as YNNKEL (reference sequence). CDR3 nucleotides: TGTGCCAGCAGCCAATTTGACCTTCAGCTGCGGTATGGCTACACCTTC. Amino acids: CASSQFDLQLRYGYTF.

The chain uses TRBV5-4 and TRBJ1-1; TRBD1 might be the D (6 bases). The CDR3 is made up of 14 amino acids. Trimming left V 1 base short and J 5 bases short, with 12 bases between. Germline lookup yields CDR1 SGHNT and CDR2 YYREEE (reference sequence). CDR3 coding DNA: TGTGCCAGCAGCTTGACACAGGGTGGGACTGAAGCTTTCTTT. This sequence encodes CASSLTQGGTEAFF.

In this sample, this clone turned up once. This rearrangement joins TRBV5-1 to TRBJ2-1; TRBD2 aligns across 12 bases. In germline, CDR1 is SGHRS, CDR2 YFSETQ. V lost 4 bases, J lost 4 bases, and 6 bases stayed unmatched. This CDR3 region has 16 residues. CDR3 region: CASSQLAGGGYNEQFF. CDR3 bases: TGCGCCAGCAGCCAACTAGCGGGAGGAGGATACAATGAGCAGTTCTTC. The complete variable domain, with remaining parts taken from reference TRBV5-1 and TRBJ2-1, reads KAGVTQTPRYLIKTRGQQVTLSCSPISGHRSVSWYQQTPGQGLQFLFEYFSETQRNKGNFPGRFSGRQFSNSRSEMNVSTLELGDSALYLCASSQLAGGGYNEQFFGPGTRLTVL.

The chain uses TRBV11-2 and TRBJ1-2; D uncertain. Deletions cut 0 bases from V and 2 bases from J, with 4 bases between. The CDR3 is made up of 13 amino acids. Germline V gene sequence: CDR1 SGHAT, CDR2 FQNNGV. CDR3 region: CASSLDGNYGYTF. The CDR3 DNA sequence: TGTGCCAGCAGCTTAGACGGGAACTATGGCTACACCTTC. The whole variable domain, filled in from reference TRBV11-2 and TRBJ1-2, reads EAGVAQSPRYKIIEKRQSVAFWCNPISGHATLYWYQQILGQGPKLLIQFQNNGVVDDSQLPKDRFSAERLKGVDSTLKIQPAKLEDSAVYLCASSLDGNYGYTFGSGTRLTVV.

V gene TRBV18 combines with J gene TRBJ2-2; 8 bases fit TRBD1. The CDR3 contains 16 residues. Germline trimming cut 3 bases from V and 0 bases from J; bases unmatched to any gene: 3. CDR1 KGHSH and CDR2 LQKENI come from the germline V gene. The CDR3 bases are TGTGCCAGCTCACCCCGACAGGGGTCGAACACCGGGGAGCTGTTTTTT. Its translation: CASSPRQGSNTGELFF.

On this clone itself: A read error may produce the germline difference seen at one junction end. The CDR3, as DNA: TGTGCTAGCAGCTTAGGGACTACGGGGCACGAGCAGTTCTTC. It is translated as CASSLGTTGHEQFF. This chain uses TRBV7-7 with TRBJ2-1; 7 bases fit TRBD2. This CDR3 contains 14 residues. The V gene's germline CDR1 is SSHAT and CDR2 FNYEAQ (reference sequence).

The rearrangement joins TRBV5-4 to TRBJ2-1; D gene unclear. CDR1 and CDR2 from the germline V gene are SGHNT and YYREEE (reference sequence). The CDR3 totals 11 residues. Trimming took 3 bases from V and 8 from J, leaving 6 bases between them. The DNA of the CDR3 is TGTGCCAGCAGCTCTCACTATGAGCAGTTCTTC. It specifies CASSSHYEQFF.

J is TRBJ1-2 and V is TRBV28; TRBD1 aligns across 7 bases. J lost 5 bases, V lost 6 bases, and 12 bases had no gene match. CDR3 length: 15 residues. CDR1 and CDR2 from the germline V gene are MDHEN and SYDVKM. CDR3 in amino acids: CASRPLRGPGYGYTF. CDR3 in DNA: TGTGCCAGCAGACCCCTGAGGGGGCCTGGATATGGCTACACCTTC.

This clone was found a few times. This chain joins TRBV19 and TRBJ2-1; 8 nucleotides match TRBD2. Germline V gene data show CDR1 as LNHDA and CDR2 as SQIVND (reference sequence). V gave up 5 bases and J gave up 6 bases; unmatched junction bases: 6. The length of the CDR3 is 14 residues. The CDR3 nucleotides are TGTGCCAGTAGTTCCCGGGAGGGCCTCAATGAGCAGTTCTTC. It specifies CASSSREGLNEQFF.

This chain links TRBV5-1 with TRBJ2-3, with D tentatively TRBD2 (6 bases). CDR3 length: 14 amino acids. Germline CDR1 and CDR2: SGHRS and YFSETQ. Between the trimmed V and J ends, which lost 7 bases and 0 bases, there was a span of 12 bases. The CDR3 region is CASQEGPSTDTQYF. DNA for the CDR3: TGCGCCAGCCAGGAGGGACCTAGCACAGATACGCAGTATTTT.

The CDR3 DNA is TGTGCCATCAGTGGAGGGGACAGGGGGCGAGATGGCTACACCTTC. It is translated as CAISGGDRGRDGYTF. V and J are TRBV10-3 and TRBJ1-2; 12 bases line up with TRBD1. Germline CDR1 reads ENHRY; CDR2 reads SYGVKD. V shed 4 bases and J 6 bases; nucleotides not matched to a gene: 6. The CDR3 is made up of 15 amino acids.

The V gene is TRBV5-1, the J gene TRBJ2-2, with 7 bases identical to TRBD2. CDR3 length: 16 amino acids. Germline CDR1 and CDR2: SGHRS and YFSETQ. Trimming took 3 bases from V and 0 from J; bases not matched to a gene: 5. The CDR3 protein is CASSYRLAANTGELFF. The CDR3 coding sequence is TGCGCCAGCAGCTATCGACTAGCCGCGAACACCGGGGAGCTGTTTTTT.

The chain uses TRBV28 and TRBJ1-5; no clear D gene. The V end lost 5 bases, the J end lost 1 base, and 6 bases lay between the germline ends. The CDR3 consists of 13 residues. The germline CDR1 and CDR2 sequences are MDHEN and SYDVKM. The CDR3 region has the DNA TGTGCCAGCAGTACAGACAGCAATCAGCCCCAGCATTTT. Translation: CASSTDSNQPQHF. Full variable domain (missing parts from reference TRBV28 and TRBJ1-5): DVKVTQSSRYLVKRTGEKVFLECVQDMDHENMFWYRQDPGLGLRLIYFSYDVKMKEKGDIPEGYSVSREKKERFSLILESASTNQTSMYLCASSTDSNQPQHFGDGTRLSIL.

The chain couples TRBV24-1 to TRBJ1-5; 7 bases match TRBD1. Germline trimming cut 6 bases from V and 4 bases from J; bases unmatched to any gene: 5. The CDR3 is 14 amino acids. Per germline, CDR1 KGHDR and CDR2 SFDVKD. The CDR3 loop is CATSRDSSNQPQHF. CDR3 nucleotide sequence: TGTGCCACCAGTCGGGACAGCTCAAATCAGCCCCAGCATTTT.

The V and J genes are TRBV10-1 and TRBJ2-1, with 7 bases that match TRBD2. The CDR3 loop spans 14 amino acids. Unmatched junction bases numbered 1, after V lost 0 bases and J lost 5 bases. CDR1 and CDR2 (germline): WNHNN, SYGVQD (reference sequence). CDR3 DNA: TGCGCCAGCAGTGAGTCTGGGACTAACAATGAGCAGTTCTTC. As protein: CASSESGTNNEQFF.

For this clone: At one boundary the junction diverges from the germline segment, which might be a read error. The V call is TRBV7-7, the J call TRBJ2-5, with 9 bases that match TRBD2. The CDR3 extends over 15 amino acids. Per the germline V gene, CDR1 is SSHAT and CDR2 is FNYEAQ (reference sequence). The CDR3 protein is CASRPGTSLQETQYF. For the CDR3, the DNA is TGTGCTAGCAGGCCCGGGACTAGCCTCCAGGAGACCCAGTACTTC. The whole variable domain, filled in from reference TRBV7-7 and TRBJ2-5, reads GAGVSQSPRYKVTKRGQDVTLRCDPISSHATLYWYQQALGQGPEFLTYFNYEAQPDKSGLPSDRFSAERPEGSISTLTIQRTEQRDSAMYRCASRPGTSLQETQYFGPGTRLLVL.